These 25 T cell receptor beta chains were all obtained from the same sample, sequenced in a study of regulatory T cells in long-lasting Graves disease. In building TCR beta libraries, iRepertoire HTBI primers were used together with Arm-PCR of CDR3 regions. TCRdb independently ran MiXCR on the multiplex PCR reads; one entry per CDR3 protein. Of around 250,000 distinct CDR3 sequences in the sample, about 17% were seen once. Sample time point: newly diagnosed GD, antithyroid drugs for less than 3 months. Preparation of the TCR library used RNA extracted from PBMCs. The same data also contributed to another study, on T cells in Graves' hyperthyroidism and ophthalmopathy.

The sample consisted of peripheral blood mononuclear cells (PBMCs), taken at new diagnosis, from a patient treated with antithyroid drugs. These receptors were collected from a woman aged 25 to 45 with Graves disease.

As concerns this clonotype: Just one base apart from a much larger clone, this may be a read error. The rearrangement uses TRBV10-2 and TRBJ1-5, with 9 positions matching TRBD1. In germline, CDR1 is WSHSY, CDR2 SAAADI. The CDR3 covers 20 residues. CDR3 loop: CASSYSPPVFPGTGNQPQHF. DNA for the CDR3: TGTGCCAGCAGTTACTCCCCCCCGGTCTTCCCCGGGACAGGGAATCAGCCCCAGCATTTT.

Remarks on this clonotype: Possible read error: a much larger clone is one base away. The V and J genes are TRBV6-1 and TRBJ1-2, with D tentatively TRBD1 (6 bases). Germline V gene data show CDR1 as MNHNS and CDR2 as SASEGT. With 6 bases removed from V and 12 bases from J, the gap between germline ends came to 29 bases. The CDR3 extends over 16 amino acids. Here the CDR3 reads CASRVLNPAQGRGHTF. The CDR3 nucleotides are TGTGCCAGCAGAGTACTGAATCCGGCACAGGGTAGGGGCCACACCTTC.

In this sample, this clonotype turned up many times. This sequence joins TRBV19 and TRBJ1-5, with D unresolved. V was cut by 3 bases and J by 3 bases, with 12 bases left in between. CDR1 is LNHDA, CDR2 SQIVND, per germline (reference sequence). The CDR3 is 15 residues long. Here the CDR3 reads CASSIPHSLNQPQHF. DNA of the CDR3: TGTGCCAGTAGTATCCCACACAGCCTCAATCAGCCCCAGCATTTT.

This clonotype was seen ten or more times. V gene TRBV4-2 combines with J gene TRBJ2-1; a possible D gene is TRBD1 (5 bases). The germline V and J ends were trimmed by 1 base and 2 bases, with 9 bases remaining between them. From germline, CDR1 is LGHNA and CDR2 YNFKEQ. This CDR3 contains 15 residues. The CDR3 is CASSQGTGPYNEQFF. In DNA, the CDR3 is TGTGCCAGCAGCCAAGGCACAGGCCCCTACAATGAGCAGTTCTTC.

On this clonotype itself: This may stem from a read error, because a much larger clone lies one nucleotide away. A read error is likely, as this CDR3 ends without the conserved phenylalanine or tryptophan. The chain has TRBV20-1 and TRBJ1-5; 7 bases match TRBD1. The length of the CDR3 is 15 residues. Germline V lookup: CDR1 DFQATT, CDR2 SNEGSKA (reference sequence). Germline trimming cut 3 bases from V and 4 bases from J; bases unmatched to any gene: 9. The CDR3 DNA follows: TGCAGTGCTAGCGGCCCCCAGGGGGGGAATCAGCCCCAGCATTTA. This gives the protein CSASGPQGGNQPQHL.

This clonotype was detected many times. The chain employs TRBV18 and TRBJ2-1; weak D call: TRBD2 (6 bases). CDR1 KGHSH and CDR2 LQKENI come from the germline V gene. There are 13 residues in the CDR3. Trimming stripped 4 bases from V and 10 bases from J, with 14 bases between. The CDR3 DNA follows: TGTGCCAGCTCACTTGCTCCAGGGAGGGAGCAGTTCTTC. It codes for CASSLAPGREQFF.

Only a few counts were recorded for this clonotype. This CDR3 is CASSLPGTGGTDTQYF. In DNA, the CDR3 is TGTGCCAGCAGTTTACCCGGGACAGGGGGCACAGATACGCAGTATTTT. The genes are TRBV28 and TRBJ2-3; 10 nucleotides agree with TRBD1. The CDR3 spans 16 residues. V was pared by 2 bases and J by 1 base, with 3 bases of the junction left unmatched. Germline values: CDR1 MDHEN, CDR2 SYDVKM.

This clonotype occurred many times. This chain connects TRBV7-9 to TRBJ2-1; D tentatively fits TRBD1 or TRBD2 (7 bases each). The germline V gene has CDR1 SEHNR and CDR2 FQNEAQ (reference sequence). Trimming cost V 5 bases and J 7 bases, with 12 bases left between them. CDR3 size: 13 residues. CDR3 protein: CASSPQGGNEQFF. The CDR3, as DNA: TGTGCCAGCAGCCCTCAGGGGGGGAATGAGCAGTTCTTC. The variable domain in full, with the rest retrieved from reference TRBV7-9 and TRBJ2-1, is DTGVSQNPRHKITKRGQNVTFRCDPISEHNRLYWYRQTLGQGPEFLTYFQNEAQLEKSRLLSDRFSAERPKGSFSTLEIQRTEQGDSAMYLCASSPQGGNEQFFGPGTRLTVL.

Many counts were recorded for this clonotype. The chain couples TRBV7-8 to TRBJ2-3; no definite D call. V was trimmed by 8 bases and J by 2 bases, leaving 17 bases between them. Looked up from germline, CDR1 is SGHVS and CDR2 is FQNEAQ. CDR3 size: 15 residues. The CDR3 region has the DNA TGTGCCAGCGTTATAGCAGAGACGAACACAGATACGCAGTATTTT. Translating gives CASVIAETNTDTQYF.

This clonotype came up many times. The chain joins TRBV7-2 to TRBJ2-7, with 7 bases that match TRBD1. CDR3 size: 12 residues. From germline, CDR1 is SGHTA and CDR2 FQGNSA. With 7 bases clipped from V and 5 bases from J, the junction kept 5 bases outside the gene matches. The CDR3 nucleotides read TGTGCCAGCACGGACAGGACCGACGAGCAGTACTTC. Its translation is CASTDRTDEQYF.

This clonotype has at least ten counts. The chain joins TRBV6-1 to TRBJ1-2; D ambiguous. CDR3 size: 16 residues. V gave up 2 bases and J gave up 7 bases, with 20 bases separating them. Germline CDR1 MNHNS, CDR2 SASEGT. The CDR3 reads CASSEPFPDSYSGYTF. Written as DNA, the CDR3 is TGTGCCAGCAGTGAACCCTTTCCGGACTCCTACTCTGGCTACACCTTC.

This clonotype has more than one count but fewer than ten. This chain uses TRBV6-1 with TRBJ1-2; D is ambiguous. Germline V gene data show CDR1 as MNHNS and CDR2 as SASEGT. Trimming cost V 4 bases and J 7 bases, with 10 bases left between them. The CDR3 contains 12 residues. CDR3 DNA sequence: TGTGCCAGCAGTGTCCCCGCGGGTGGCTACACCTTC. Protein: CASSVPAGGYTF.

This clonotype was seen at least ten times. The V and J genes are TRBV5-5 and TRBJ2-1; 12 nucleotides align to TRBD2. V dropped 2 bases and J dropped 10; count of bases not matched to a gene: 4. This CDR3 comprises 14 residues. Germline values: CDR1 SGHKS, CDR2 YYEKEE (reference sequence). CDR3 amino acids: CASSLRLAGVEQFF. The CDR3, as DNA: TGTGCCAGCAGCTTAAGACTAGCGGGGGTCGAGCAGTTCTTC.

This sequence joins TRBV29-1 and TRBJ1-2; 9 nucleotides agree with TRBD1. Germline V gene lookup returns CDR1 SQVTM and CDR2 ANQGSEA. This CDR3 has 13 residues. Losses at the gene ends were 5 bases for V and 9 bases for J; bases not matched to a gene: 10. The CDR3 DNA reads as TGCAGCGTTTCACGGGGACAGGGTTCCCGCTACACCTTC. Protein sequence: CSVSRGQGSRYTF.

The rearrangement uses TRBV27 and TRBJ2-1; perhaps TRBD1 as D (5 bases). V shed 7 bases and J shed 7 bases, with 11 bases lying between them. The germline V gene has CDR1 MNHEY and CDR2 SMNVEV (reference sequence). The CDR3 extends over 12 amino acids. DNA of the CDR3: TGTGCCAGCACAGGGTTGAAGAATGAGCAGTTCTTC. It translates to CASTGLKNEQFF.

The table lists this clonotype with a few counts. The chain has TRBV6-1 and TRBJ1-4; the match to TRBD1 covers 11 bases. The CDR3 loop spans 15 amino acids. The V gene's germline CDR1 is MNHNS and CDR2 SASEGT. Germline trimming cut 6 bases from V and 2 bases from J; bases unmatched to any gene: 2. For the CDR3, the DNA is TGTGCCAGCAGGGACAGGGGGCTTACTAATGAAAAACTGTTTTTT. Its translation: CASRDRGLTNEKLFF.

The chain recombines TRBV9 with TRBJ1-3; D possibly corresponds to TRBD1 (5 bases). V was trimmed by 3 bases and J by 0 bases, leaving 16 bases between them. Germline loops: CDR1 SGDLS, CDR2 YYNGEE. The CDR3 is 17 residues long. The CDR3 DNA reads TGTGCCAGCAGCGCCTACGAGACAGCTTACTCTGGAAACACCATATATTTT. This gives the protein CASSAYETAYSGNTIYF.

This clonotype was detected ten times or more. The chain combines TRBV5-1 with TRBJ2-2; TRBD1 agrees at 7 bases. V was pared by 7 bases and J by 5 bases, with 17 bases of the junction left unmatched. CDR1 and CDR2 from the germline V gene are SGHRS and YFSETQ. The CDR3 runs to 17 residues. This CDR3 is CASGPKTGPTTTGELFF. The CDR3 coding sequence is TGCGCCAGCGGACCGAAGACAGGGCCGACAACAACCGGGGAGCTGTTTTTT.

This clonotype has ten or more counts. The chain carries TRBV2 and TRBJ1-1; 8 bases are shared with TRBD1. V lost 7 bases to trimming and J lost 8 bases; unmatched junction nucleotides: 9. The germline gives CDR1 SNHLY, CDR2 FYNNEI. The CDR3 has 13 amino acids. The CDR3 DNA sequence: TGTGCCAGCATTAAAGACAGGGGACCCGAAGCTTTCTTT. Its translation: CASIKDRGPEAFF.

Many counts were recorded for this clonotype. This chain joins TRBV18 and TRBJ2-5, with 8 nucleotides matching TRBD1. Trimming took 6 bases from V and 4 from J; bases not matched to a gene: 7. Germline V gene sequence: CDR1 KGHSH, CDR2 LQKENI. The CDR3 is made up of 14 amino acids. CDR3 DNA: TGTGCCAGCTCCCCAATGGACAGGGCAGAGACCCAGTACTTC. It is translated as CASSPMDRAETQYF.

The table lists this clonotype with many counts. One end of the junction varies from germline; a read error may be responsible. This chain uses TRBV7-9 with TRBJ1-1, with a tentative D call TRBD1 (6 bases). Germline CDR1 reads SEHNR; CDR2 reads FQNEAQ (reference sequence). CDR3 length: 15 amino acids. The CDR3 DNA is TGCGCCAGCAGCCCCGGGACAACGGTGGGGACTGAAGCTTTCTTT. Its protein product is CASSPGTTVGTEAFF. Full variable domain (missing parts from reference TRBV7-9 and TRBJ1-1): DTGVSQNPRHKITKRGQNVTFRCDPISEHNRLYWYRQTLGQGPEFLTYFQNEAQLEKSRLLSDRFSAERPKGSFSTLEIQRTEQGDSAMYLCASSPGTTVGTEAFFGQGTRLTVV.

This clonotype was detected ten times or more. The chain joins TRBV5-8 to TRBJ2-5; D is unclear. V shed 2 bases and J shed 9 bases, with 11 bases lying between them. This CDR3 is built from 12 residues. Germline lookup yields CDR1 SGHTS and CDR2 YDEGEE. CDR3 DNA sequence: TGTGCCAGCAGCTTTCTAGGGTGGGCCCAGTACTTC. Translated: CASSFLGWAQYF.

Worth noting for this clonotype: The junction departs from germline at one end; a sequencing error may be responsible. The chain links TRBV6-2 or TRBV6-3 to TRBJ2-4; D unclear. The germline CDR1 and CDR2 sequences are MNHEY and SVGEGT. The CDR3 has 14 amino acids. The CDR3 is CASSPRSNKDIQYF. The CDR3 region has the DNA TGTGCCAGCAGTCCCCGGTCAAACAAAGACATTCAGTACTTC.

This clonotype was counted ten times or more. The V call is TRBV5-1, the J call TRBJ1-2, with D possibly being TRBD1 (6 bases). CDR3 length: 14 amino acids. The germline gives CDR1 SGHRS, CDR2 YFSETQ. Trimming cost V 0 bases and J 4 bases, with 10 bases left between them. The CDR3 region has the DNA TGCGCCAGCAGCTTGGGAGCAGGGGCCTATGGCTACACCTTC. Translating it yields CASSLGAGAYGYTF.

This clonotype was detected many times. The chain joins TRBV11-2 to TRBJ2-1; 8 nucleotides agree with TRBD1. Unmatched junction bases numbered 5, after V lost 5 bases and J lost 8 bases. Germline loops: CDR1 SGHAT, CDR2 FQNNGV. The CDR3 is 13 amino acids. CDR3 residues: CASSPDRVYEQFF. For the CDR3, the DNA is TGTGCCAGCAGCCCGGACAGGGTGTATGAGCAGTTCTTC.